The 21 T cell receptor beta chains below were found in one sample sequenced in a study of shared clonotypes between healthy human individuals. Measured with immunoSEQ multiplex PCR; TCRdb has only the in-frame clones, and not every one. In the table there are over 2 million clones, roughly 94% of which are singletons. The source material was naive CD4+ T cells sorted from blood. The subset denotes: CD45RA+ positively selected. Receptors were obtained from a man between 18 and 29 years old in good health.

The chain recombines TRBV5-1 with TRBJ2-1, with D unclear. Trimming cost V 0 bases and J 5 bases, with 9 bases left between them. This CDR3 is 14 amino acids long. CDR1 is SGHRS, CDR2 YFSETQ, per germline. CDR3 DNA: TGCGCCAGCAGCTTGGGGGCGGAACACAATGAGCAGTTCTTC. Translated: CASSLGAEHNEQFF.

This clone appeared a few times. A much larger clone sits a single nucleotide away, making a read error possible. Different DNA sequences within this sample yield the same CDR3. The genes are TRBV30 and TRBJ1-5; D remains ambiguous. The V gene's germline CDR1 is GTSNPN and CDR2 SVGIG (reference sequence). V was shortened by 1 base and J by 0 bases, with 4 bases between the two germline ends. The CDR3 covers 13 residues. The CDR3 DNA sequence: TGTGCCTGGAGTGGAGATAGCAATCAGCCCCAGCATTTT. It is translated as CAWSGDSNQPQHF.

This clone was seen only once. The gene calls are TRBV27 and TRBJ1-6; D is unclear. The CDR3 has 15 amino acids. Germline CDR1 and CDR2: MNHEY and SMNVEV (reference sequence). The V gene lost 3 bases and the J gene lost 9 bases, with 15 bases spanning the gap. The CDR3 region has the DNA TGTGCCAGCAGTTTGTGGCAGCTAAGTGGTTCACCCCTCCACTTT. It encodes CASSLWQLSGSPLHF.

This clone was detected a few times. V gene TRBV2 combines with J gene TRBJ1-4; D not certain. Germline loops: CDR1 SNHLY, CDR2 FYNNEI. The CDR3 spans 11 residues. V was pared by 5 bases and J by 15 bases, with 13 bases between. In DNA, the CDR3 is TGTGCCAGCAGTTTTAGGCCTGTGTTGTTTTTT. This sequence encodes CASSFRPVLFF.

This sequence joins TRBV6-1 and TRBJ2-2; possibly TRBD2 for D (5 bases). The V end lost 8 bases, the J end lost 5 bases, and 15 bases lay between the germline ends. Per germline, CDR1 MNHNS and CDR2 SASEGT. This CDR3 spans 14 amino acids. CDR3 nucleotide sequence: TGTGCCAGCCAGGTTGAGGGAAGGACCGGGGAGCTGTTTTTT. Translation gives CASQVEGRTGELFF.

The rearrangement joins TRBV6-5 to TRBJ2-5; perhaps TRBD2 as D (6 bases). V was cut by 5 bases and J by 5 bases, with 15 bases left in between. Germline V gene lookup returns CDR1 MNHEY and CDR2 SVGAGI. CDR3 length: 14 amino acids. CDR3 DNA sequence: TGTGCCAGCAGTAACCCCCGAGGGAGGGAGACCCAGTACTTC. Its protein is CASSNPRGRETQYF.

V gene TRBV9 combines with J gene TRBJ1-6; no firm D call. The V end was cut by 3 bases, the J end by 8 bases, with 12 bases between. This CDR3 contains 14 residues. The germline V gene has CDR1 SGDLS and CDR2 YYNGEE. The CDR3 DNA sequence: TGTGCCAGCAGCGCCGACATAACGGATTCACCCCTCCACTTT. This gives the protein CASSADITDSPLHF. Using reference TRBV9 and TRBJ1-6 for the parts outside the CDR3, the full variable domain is DSGVTQTPKHLITATGQRVTLRCSPRSGDLSVYWYQQSLDQGLQFLIQYYNGEERAKGNILERFSAQQFPDLHSELNLSSLELGDSALYFCASSADITDSPLHFGNGTRLTVT.

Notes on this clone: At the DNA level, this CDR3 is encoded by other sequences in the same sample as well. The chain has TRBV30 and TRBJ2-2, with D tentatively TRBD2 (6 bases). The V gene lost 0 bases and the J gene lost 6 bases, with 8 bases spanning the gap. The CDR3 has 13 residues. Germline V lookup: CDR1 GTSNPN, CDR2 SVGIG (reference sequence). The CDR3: CAWSVRGAGELFF. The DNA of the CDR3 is TGTGCCTGGAGTGTACGCGGGGCCGGGGAGCTGTTTTTT.

CDR3 sequence: CASSSQFGSPLHF. For the CDR3, the DNA is TGTGCCAGTAGTTCTCAATTTGGTTCACCCCTCCACTTT. The chain is built from TRBV19 and TRBJ1-6; D gene unclear. V gave up 5 bases and J gave up 9 bases, with 11 bases separating them. CDR3 length equals 13 residues. Per the germline V gene, CDR1 is LNHDA and CDR2 is SQIVND (reference sequence).

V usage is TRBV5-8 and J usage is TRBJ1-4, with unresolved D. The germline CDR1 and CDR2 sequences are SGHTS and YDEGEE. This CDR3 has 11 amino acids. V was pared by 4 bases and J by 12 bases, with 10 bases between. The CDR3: CASSQVGELFF. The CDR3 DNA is TGTGCCAGCAGCCAAGTTGGAGAACTGTTTTTT.

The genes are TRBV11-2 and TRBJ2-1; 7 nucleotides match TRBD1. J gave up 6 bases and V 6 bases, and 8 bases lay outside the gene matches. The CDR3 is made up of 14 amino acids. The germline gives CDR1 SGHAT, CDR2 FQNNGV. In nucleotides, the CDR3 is TGTGCCAGCAGACCCGGGACAGAATCCAATGAGCAGTTCTTC. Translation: CASRPGTESNEQFF.

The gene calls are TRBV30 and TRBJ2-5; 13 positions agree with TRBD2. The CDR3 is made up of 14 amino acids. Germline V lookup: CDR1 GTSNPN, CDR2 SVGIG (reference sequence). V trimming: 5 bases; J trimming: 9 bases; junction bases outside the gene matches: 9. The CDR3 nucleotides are TGTGCCTGGGGACTAGCGGGAGCCCCTATGGCCCAGTACTTC. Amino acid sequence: CAWGLAGAPMAQYF.

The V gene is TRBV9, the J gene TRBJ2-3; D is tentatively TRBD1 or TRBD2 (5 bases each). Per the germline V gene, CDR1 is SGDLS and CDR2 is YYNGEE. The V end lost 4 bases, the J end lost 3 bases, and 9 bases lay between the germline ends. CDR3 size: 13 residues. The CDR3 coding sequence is TGTGCCAGCAGCCAGCGGACAACAGATACGCAGTATTTT. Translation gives CASSQRTTDTQYF.

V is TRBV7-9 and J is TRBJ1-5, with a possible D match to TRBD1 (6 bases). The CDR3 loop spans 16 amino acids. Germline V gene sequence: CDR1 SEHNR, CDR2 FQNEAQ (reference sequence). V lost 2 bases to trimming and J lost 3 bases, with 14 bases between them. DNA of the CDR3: TGTGCCAGCAGCTTACACAGGGTCGGTAACAATCAGCCCCAGCATTTT. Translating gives CASSLHRVGNNQPQHF.

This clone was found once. CDR3 region: CASSQLWPAANEKLFF. CDR3 DNA: TGTGCCAGCAGTCAACTGTGGCCAGCAGCTAATGAAAAACTGTTTTTT. The V gene is TRBV6-6, the J gene TRBJ1-4; the D is unclear. Germline CDR1 and CDR2: MNHNY and SVGAGI (reference sequence). V gave up 5 bases and J gave up 3 bases, with 16 bases separating them. This CDR3 has 16 amino acids.

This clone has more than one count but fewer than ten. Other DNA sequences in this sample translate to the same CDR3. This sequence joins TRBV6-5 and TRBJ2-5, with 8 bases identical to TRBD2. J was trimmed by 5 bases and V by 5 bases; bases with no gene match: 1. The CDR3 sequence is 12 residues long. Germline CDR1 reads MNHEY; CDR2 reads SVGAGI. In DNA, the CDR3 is TGTGCCAGCAGTCGCGGGGGGGAGACCCAGTACTTC. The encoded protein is CASSRGGETQYF.

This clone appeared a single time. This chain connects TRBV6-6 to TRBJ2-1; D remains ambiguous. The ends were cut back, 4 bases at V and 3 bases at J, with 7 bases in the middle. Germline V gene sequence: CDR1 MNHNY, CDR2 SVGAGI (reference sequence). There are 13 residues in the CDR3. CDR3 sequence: CASSFTFYNEQFF. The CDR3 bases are TGTGCCAGCAGTTTTACGTTCTACAATGAGCAGTTCTTC.

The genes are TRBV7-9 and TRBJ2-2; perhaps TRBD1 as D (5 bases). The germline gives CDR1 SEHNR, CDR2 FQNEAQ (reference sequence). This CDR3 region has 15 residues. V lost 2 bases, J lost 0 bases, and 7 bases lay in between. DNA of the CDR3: TGTGCCAGCAGCTTAAAACAGGCGAACACCGGGGAGCTGTTTTTT. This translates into CASSLKQANTGELFF.

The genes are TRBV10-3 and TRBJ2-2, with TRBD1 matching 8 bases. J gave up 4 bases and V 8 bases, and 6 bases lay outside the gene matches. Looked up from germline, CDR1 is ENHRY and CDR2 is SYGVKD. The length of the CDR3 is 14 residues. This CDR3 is CAIEGQGATGELFF. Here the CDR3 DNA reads TGTGCCATCGAAGGACAGGGCGCCACCGGGGAGCTGTTTTTT.

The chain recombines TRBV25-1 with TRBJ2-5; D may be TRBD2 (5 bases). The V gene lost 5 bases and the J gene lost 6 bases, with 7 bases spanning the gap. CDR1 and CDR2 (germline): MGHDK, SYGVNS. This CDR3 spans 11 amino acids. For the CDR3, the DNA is TGTGCCAGCAGTCGGGGTAAGACCCAGTACTTC. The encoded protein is CASSRGKTQYF.

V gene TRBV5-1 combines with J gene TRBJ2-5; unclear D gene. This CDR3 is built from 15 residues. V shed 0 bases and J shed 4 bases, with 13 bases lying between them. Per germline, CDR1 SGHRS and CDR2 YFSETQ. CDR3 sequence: CASSLDSTFLETQYF. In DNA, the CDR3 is TGCGCCAGCAGCTTGGACAGCACATTCCTAGAGACCCAGTACTTC. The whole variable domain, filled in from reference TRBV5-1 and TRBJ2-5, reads KAGVTQTPRYLIKTRGQQVTLSCSPISGHRSVSWYQQTPGQGLQFLFEYFSETQRNKGNFPGRFSGRQFSNSRSEMNVSTLELGDSALYLCASSLDSTFLETQYFGPGTRLLVL.